What follows are 11 T cell receptor beta chains derived from one specimen sequenced in a study of OX40 agonist ivuxolimab in advanced cancers. Clones were sequenced by immunoSEQ multiplex PCR, and TCRdb holds only the in-frame ones, with some missing. The data contain approximately 160,000 clones, roughly 94% of them singletons. Source: CD4+ or CD8+ T cells sorted from blood, taken in a trial of the OX40 agonist ivuxolimab. The receptors were sampled from an adult with an advanced solid tumor such as melanoma, head and neck, liver or kidney cancer.

V usage is TRBV7-2 and J usage is TRBJ2-1; no definite D call. V lost 5 bases and J lost 6, with 11 bases in between. Germline-derived CDR1 and CDR2 are SGHTA and FQGNSA. This CDR3 is 13 amino acids long. The CDR3 sequence: CASSRYASNEQFF. CDR3 coding DNA: TGTGCCAGCAGCCGGTACGCGAGCAATGAGCAGTTCTTC.

The chain employs TRBV29-1 and TRBJ2-7; TRBD1 aligns across 8 bases. Germline V gene sequence: CDR1 SQVTM, CDR2 ANQGSEA. The CDR3 loop spans 15 amino acids. The DNA for the CDR3 is TGCAGTGCAAAAGCCGGGACAGGATATTCCTACGAGCAGTACTTC. Protein sequence: CSAKAGTGYSYEQYF.

The chain has TRBV27 and TRBJ2-2; D tentatively fits TRBD1 or TRBD2 (5 bases each). CDR3 length: 15 amino acids. Trimming stripped 4 bases from V and 3 bases from J, with 12 bases between. Germline V gene lookup returns CDR1 MNHEY and CDR2 SMNVEV (reference sequence). CDR3 loop: CASSSRDGYTGELFF. The CDR3, as DNA: TGTGCCAGCAGTTCGAGGGACGGGTACACCGGGGAGCTGTTTTTT.

The chain recombines TRBV7-2 with TRBJ2-1; D gene uncertain. With 2 bases removed from V and 2 bases from J, the gap between germline ends came to 10 bases. CDR1 is SGHTA and CDR2 is FQGNSA in the germline V gene. The CDR3 sequence is 15 residues long. As DNA, the CDR3 is TGTGCCAGCAGCTTACTGGCAGGAGCCTACAATGAGCAGTTCTTC. This encodes CASSLLAGAYNEQFF.

The chain links TRBV7-9 to TRBJ1-5; TRBD1 matches 7 bases. Per the germline V gene, CDR1 is SEHNR and CDR2 is FQNEAQ (reference sequence). The CDR3 runs 15 residues. V lost 3 bases and J lost 5; bases outside the gene matches: 7. The CDR3 loop is CASSFQTGRDQPQHF. CDR3 bases: TGTGCCAGCAGCTTCCAGACAGGGAGGGATCAGCCCCAGCATTTT. Full variable domain (missing parts from reference TRBV7-9 and TRBJ1-5): DTGVSQNPRHKITKRGQNVTFRCDPISEHNRLYWYRQTLGQGPEFLTYFQNEAQLEKSRLLSDRFSAERPKGSFSTLEIQRTEQGDSAMYLCASSFQTGRDQPQHFGDGTRLSIL.

The chain has TRBV19 and TRBJ2-7; 10 bases align to TRBD2. The germline gives CDR1 LNHDA, CDR2 SQIVND (reference sequence). The CDR3 extends over 14 amino acids. The junction had 6 bases not matched to a gene; V was cut back by 5 bases and J by 5 bases. The CDR3, as DNA: TGTGCCAGTAGTGGAGTAGCGGGAGGAAACGAGCAGTACTTC. This gives the protein CASSGVAGGNEQYF.

The chain combines TRBV19 with TRBJ2-1; D possibly corresponds to TRBD1 (5 bases). Germline values: CDR1 LNHDA, CDR2 SQIVND (reference sequence). The CDR3 totals 14 residues. Trimming pared 8 bases from V and 6 bases from J, leaving 17 bases between. CDR3 protein: CASSTAGSLNEQFF. For the CDR3, the DNA is TGTGCCAGTTCGACGGCAGGGTCCCTCAATGAGCAGTTCTTC.

This chain links TRBV11-1 with TRBJ2-4; no reliable D call. Trimming cost V 4 bases and J 2 bases, with 15 bases left between them. The CDR3 has 16 amino acids. Per the germline V gene, CDR1 is SGHAT and CDR2 is FQDESV (reference sequence). CDR3 sequence reads: CASSSRQGRSKNIQYF. CDR3 bases: TGTGCCAGCAGCTCCAGACAAGGACGTTCCAAAAACATTCAGTACTTC.

V is TRBV19 and J is TRBJ2-5, with 9 bases aligning to TRBD1. V was pared by 5 bases and J by 5 bases, with 12 bases of the junction left unmatched. The CDR3 is 16 residues long. Germline CDR1 LNHDA, CDR2 SQIVND (reference sequence). As DNA, the CDR3 is TGTGCCAGTAGTCCCCCTCCGGGACAGGGAGCGGAGACCCAGTACTTC. Protein product: CASSPPPGQGAETQYF. Complete variable domain (other parts from reference TRBV19 and TRBJ2-5): DGGITQSPKYLFRKEGQNVTLSCEQNLNHDAMYWYRQDPGQGLRLIYYSQIVNDFQKGDIAEGYSVSREKKESFPLTVTSAQKNPTAFYLCASSPPPGQGAETQYFGPGTRLLVL.

The V and J genes are TRBV7-9 and TRBJ1-1; TRBD1 aligns across 7 bases. The germline V gene has CDR1 SEHNR and CDR2 FQNEAQ (reference sequence). CDR3 length: 12 residues. The V and J ends lost 5 bases and 11 bases, in that order; junction bases with no gene match: 8. CDR3 bases: TGTGCCAGCAGCGACAGGGAGTCGAGGGCTTTCTTT. Its protein product is CASSDRESRAFF.

J is TRBJ2-7 and V is TRBV7-2; 9 bases line up with TRBD1. There are 19 residues in the CDR3. Unmatched junction bases numbered 15, after V lost 2 bases and J lost 1 base. The germline V gene has CDR1 SGHTA and CDR2 FQGNSA. This chain's CDR3 is CASSLRQGQGTRKSYEQYF. CDR3 in DNA: TGTGCCAGCAGCTTAAGACAAGGACAGGGGACCCGTAAATCCTACGAGCAGTACTTC. Supplemented by reference TRBV7-2 and TRBJ2-7, the full variable domain reads GAGVSQSPSNKVTEKGKDVELRCDPISGHTALYWYRQSLGQGLEFLIYFQGNSAPDKSGLPSDRFSAERTGGSVSTLTIQRTQQEDSAVYLCASSLRQGQGTRKSYEQYFGPGTRLTVT.